The 26 T cell receptor beta chains reported below all come from one sample, sequenced in a study of blood T cell repertoires in COVID-19. Data came from immunoSEQ multiplex PCR; TCRdb stores just in-frame clones and leaves some out. Here the sample spans around 57,000 clones, 90% being singletons. Sequenced sample: peripheral blood. These receptors were collected from a human donor with active COVID-19. The donor label of this sample is uncertain.

This clone has just one count. V and J are TRBV19 and TRBJ2-7; 7 positions match TRBD1. CDR3 length equals 13 residues. Germline CDR1 reads LNHDA; CDR2 reads SQIVND (reference sequence). Trimming took 6 bases from V and 7 from J; bases not matched to a gene: 9. The CDR3 loop reads CASRSGGSGEQYF. The CDR3 DNA sequence: TGTGCCAGTAGGTCAGGGGGATCGGGTGAGCAGTACTTC.

The chain joins TRBV5-5 to TRBJ2-7; D may be TRBD2 (6 bases). Germline V gene data show CDR1 as SGHKS and CDR2 as YYEKEE (reference sequence). The ends were cut back, 6 bases at V and 2 bases at J, with 15 bases in the middle. The CDR3 length is 14 residues. The CDR3 nucleotides are TGTGCCAGCATTATTTGGACGGGAGCCTACGAGCAGTACTTC. Protein product: CASIIWTGAYEQYF.

V is TRBV27 and J is TRBJ2-7; no firm D call. V was cut by 5 bases and J by 0 bases, with 14 bases left in between. The length of the CDR3 is 15 residues. Germline V gives CDR1 MNHEY, CDR2 SMNVEV (reference sequence). CDR3 loop: CASSPLLGSSYEQYF. The CDR3 DNA reads TGTGCCAGCAGTCCCCTACTGGGCAGCTCCTACGAGCAGTACTTC.

The CDR3 is CASSLQQGSNEKLFF. DNA for the CDR3: TGTGCCAGCAGCTTACAACAGGGGTCAAATGAAAAACTGTTTTTT. The chain is built from TRBV7-9 and TRBJ1-4, with TRBD1 identical over 7 bases. The germline gives CDR1 SEHNR, CDR2 FQNEAQ (reference sequence). The CDR3 length is 15 residues. With 2 bases clipped from V and 5 bases from J, the junction kept 5 bases outside the gene matches.

The chain employs TRBV27 and TRBJ2-1; TRBD1 is a possible D gene (5 bases). Trimming stripped 0 bases from V and 2 bases from J, with 11 bases between. CDR3 size: 16 residues. Germline values: CDR1 MNHEY, CDR2 SMNVEV (reference sequence). The CDR3 DNA reads as TGTGCCAGCAGTTTATCGTCATGGACACCCTACAATGAGCAGTTCTTC. As protein: CASSLSSWTPYNEQFF.

The chain joins TRBV11-2 to TRBJ2-1; D is uncertain. CDR1 is SGHAT and CDR2 is FQNNGV in the germline V gene. Trimming took off 0 bases at V and 8 bases at J, with 14 bases between the two ends. This CDR3 contains 15 residues. For the CDR3, the DNA is TGTGCCAGCAGCTTAGATAACCGGAGTTTCGATGAGCAGTTCTTC. Translation: CASSLDNRSFDEQFF.

This chain connects TRBV19 to TRBJ1-3, with D perhaps TRBD1 (5 bases). CDR1 and CDR2 from the germline V gene are LNHDA and SQIVND (reference sequence). CDR3 length: 16 amino acids. V lost 0 bases and J 4 bases, leaving 13 bases between the germline ends. CDR3 nucleotides: TGTGCCAGTAGTATAGATCGAACCAGGGCCGGAAACACCATATATTTT. It codes for CASSIDRTRAGNTIYF. Filled out from reference TRBV19 and TRBJ1-3, the complete variable domain reads DGGITQSPKYLFRKEGQNVTLSCEQNLNHDAMYWYRQDPGQGLRLIYYSQIVNDFQKGDIAEGYSVSREKKESFPLTVTSAQKNPTAFYLCASSIDRTRAGNTIYFGEGSWLTVV.

V and J are TRBV4-3 and TRBJ1-2, with 9 nucleotides matching TRBD1. V gave up 1 base and J gave up 5 bases; unmatched junction bases: 2. CDR3 length: 14 amino acids. Germline V lookup: CDR1 LGHNA, CDR2 YSLEER. CDR3 nucleotides: TGCGCCAGCAGCCAAGGGACAGGGGAGTATGGCTACACCTTC. The encoded protein is CASSQGTGEYGYTF.

The rearrangement uses TRBV4-3 and TRBJ2-3; the D is unclear. Trimming took off 0 bases at V and 7 bases at J, with 23 bases between the two ends. CDR3 length equals 18 residues. CDR1 and CDR2 (germline): LGHNA, YSLEER. As DNA, the CDR3 is TGCGCCAGCAGCCAAGATCTGACTGGGTCTCACTTTACAAATACGCAGTATTTT. Protein product: CASSQDLTGSHFTNTQYF.

The V gene is TRBV3-1 (or the pseudogene TRBV3-2), the J gene TRBJ2-1; tentative D call: TRBD2 (5 bases). Germline lookup yields CDR1 LGHDT and CDR2 YNNKEL (reference sequence). V lost 0 bases, J lost 0 bases, and 6 bases lay in between. There are 15 residues in the CDR3. CDR3 sequence: CASSQEGSSYNEQFF. CDR3 DNA sequence: TGTGCCAGCAGCCAAGAGGGGAGCTCCTACAATGAGCAGTTCTTC.

The CDR3: CSASPGEAFF. As DNA, the CDR3 is TGCAGTGCTAGTCCAGGTGAAGCTTTCTTT. This chain links TRBV20-1 with TRBJ1-1; D not certain. The germline CDR1 and CDR2 sequences are DFQATT and SNEGSKA (reference sequence). Trimming shortened V by 3 bases and J by 7 bases, and 6 bases separated the two germline ends. The CDR3 sequence is 10 residues long.

The chain recombines TRBV4-2 with TRBJ2-6; D perhaps matches TRBD1 (6 bases). CDR1 is LGHNA and CDR2 is YNFKEQ in the germline V gene. V gave up 0 bases and J gave up 8 bases, with 23 bases separating them. The CDR3 spans 19 residues. The chain's CDR3 is CASSQDTPGTGSGSNVLTF. The DNA of the CDR3 is TGTGCCAGCAGCCAAGATACCCCCGGCACAGGGTCTGGTTCCAACGTCCTGACTTTC.

V is TRBV7-3 and J is TRBJ2-7; TRBD2 aligns across 8 bases. The germline V gene encodes CDR1 SGHTA and CDR2 FQGTGA. This CDR3 has 16 residues. With V trimmed by 0 bases and J by 5 bases, 9 bases remained unmatched. CDR3 in amino acids: CASSLTIGGGRNEQYF. The CDR3 nucleotides are TGTGCCAGCAGCTTAACGATTGGGGGCGGGAGGAACGAGCAGTACTTC.

The chain has TRBV10-3 and TRBJ2-1; no reliable D call. The CDR3 has 14 amino acids. Trimming shortened V by 5 bases and J by 3 bases, and 11 bases separated the two germline ends. Germline CDR1 is ENHRY and CDR2 is SYGVKD. This CDR3 reads CAISKSTGYNEQFF. CDR3 DNA sequence: TGTGCCATCAGTAAATCGACGGGCTACAATGAGCAGTTCTTC.

This rearrangement joins TRBV2 to TRBJ2-1; 7 bases fit TRBD2. V trimming: 4 bases; J trimming: 7 bases; junction bases outside the gene matches: 4. The length of the CDR3 is 13 residues. Looked up from germline, CDR1 is SNHLY and CDR2 is FYNNEI. CDR3: CASSVWEGNEQFF. The CDR3 DNA is TGTGCCAGCAGTGTGTGGGAGGGGAATGAGCAGTTCTTC.

The V and J genes are TRBV19 and TRBJ2-7; TRBD2 agrees at 13 bases. Germline-derived CDR1 and CDR2 are LNHDA and SQIVND (reference sequence). Germline trimming cut 5 bases from V and 6 bases from J; bases unmatched to any gene: 4. The CDR3 sequence is 14 residues long. For the CDR3, the DNA is TGTGCCAGTAGTGCCACTAGCGGGGGGGTCGAGCAGTACTTC. It codes for CASSATSGGVEQYF.

J is TRBJ1-2 and V is TRBV9, with D possibly being TRBD1 (6 bases). This CDR3 contains 13 residues. The V end lost 2 bases, the J end lost 8 bases, and 13 bases lay between the germline ends. CDR1 and CDR2 (germline): SGDLS, YYNGEE. In nucleotides, the CDR3 is TGTGCCAGCAGCGTGGGGCAGGGGAAAGGCTACACCTTC. Amino acids: CASSVGQGKGYTF.

The chain links TRBV19 to TRBJ1-2; 8 bases line up with TRBD1. With V trimmed by 4 bases and J by 6 bases, 7 bases remained unmatched. From germline, CDR1 is LNHDA and CDR2 SQIVND (reference sequence). The CDR3 extends over 14 amino acids. CDR3 sequence: CASSTWDRLHGYTF. CDR3 bases: TGTGCCAGTAGTACCTGGGACAGGCTGCATGGCTACACCTTC.

The CDR3 sequence is CASSPQVQIRETQYF. CDR3 DNA: TGTGCCAGCAGCCCTCAGGTTCAGATTAGGGAGACCCAGTACTTC. The V and J genes are TRBV3-1 (or the pseudogene TRBV3-2) and TRBJ2-5, with D uncertain. With 4 bases removed from V and 5 bases from J, the gap between germline ends came to 17 bases. Germline V gene sequence: CDR1 LGHDT, CDR2 YNNKEL (reference sequence). This CDR3 contains 15 residues.

The rearrangement joins TRBV5-1 to TRBJ1-6; D remains ambiguous. The CDR3 is 16 residues long. Trimming stripped 0 bases from V and 8 bases from J, with 15 bases between. Looked up from germline, CDR1 is SGHRS and CDR2 is YFSETQ. CDR3 nucleotides: TGCGCCAGCAGCTTGGATGGTCGCGGGATTGATTCACCCCTCCACTTT. This encodes CASSLDGRGIDSPLHF.

The chain carries TRBV7-9 and TRBJ2-5; the D is unclear. With 5 bases removed from V and 1 base from J, the gap between germline ends came to 14 bases. The CDR3 sequence is 15 residues long. The germline V gene encodes CDR1 SEHNR and CDR2 FQNEAQ (reference sequence). The CDR3 bases are TGTGCCAGCAGCCTAATTATTCGAGGCCAAGAGACCCAGTACTTC. It is translated as CASSLIIRGQETQYF.

The chain links TRBV5-1 to TRBJ2-1; the D gene is possibly TRBD2 (5 bases). The CDR3 extends over 12 amino acids. CDR1 is SGHRS and CDR2 is YFSETQ in the germline V gene. The V end lost 0 bases, the J end lost 7 bases, and 5 bases lay between the germline ends. This CDR3 is CASSLGGNEQFF. The CDR3 coding sequence is TGCGCCAGCAGCTTGGGCGGGAATGAGCAGTTCTTC.

The V and J genes are TRBV5-1 and TRBJ1-2; TRBD1 matches at 7 bases. CDR1 and CDR2 (germline): SGHRS, YFSETQ. Trimming removed 5 bases from V and 2 bases from J; junction bases left unmatched: 3. The CDR3 runs to 13 residues. CDR3 sequence reads: CASSPTGNYGYTF. The CDR3 DNA follows: TGCGCCAGCAGTCCGACAGGGAACTATGGCTACACCTTC.

This sequence joins TRBV4-1 and TRBJ1-2, with D perhaps matching TRBD1 (5 bases). This CDR3 has 16 residues. V lost 0 bases, J lost 4 bases, and 15 bases lay in between. CDR1 is MGHRA and CDR2 is YSYEKL in the germline V gene. CDR3 amino acids: CASSQDMAGPSYGYTF. CDR3 DNA sequence: TGCGCCAGCAGCCAAGATATGGCAGGGCCTAGCTATGGCTACACCTTC.

As to this clone: At one of its ends the junction is not consistent with the germline gene, which may arise from a read error. The chain uses TRBV20-1 and TRBJ2-7; 10 bases agree with TRBD1. The germline CDR1 and CDR2 sequences are DFQATT and SNEGSKA (reference sequence). CDR3 length equals 11 residues. The CDR3 sequence is CSARDGTGARF. The CDR3 DNA is TGCAGTGCTAGAGACGGGACAGGGGCCCGCTTC.

V is TRBV7-9 and J is TRBJ2-7; D is possibly TRBD1 (5 bases). Germline V lookup: CDR1 SEHNR, CDR2 FQNEAQ (reference sequence). The CDR3 has 14 residues. V gave up 1 base and J gave up 4 bases, with 11 bases separating them. The CDR3 nucleotides read TGTGCCAGCAGCTTAGTGCAGGGCCGATACGAGCAGTACTTC. It translates to CASSLVQGRYEQYF.